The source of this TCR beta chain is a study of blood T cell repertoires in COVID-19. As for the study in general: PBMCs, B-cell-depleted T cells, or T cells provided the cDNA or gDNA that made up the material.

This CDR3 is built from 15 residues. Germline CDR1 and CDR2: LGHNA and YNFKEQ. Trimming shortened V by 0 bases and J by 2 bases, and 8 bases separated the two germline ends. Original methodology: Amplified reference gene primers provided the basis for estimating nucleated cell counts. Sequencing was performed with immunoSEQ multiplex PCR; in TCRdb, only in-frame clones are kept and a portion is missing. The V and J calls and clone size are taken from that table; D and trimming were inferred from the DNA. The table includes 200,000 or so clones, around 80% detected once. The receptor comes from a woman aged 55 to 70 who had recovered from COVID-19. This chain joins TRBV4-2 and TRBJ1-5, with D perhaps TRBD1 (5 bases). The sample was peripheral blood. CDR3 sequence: CASSQDGAGNQPQHF. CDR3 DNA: TGTGCCAGCAGCCAAGATGGGGCCGGCAATCAGCCCCAGCATTTT.